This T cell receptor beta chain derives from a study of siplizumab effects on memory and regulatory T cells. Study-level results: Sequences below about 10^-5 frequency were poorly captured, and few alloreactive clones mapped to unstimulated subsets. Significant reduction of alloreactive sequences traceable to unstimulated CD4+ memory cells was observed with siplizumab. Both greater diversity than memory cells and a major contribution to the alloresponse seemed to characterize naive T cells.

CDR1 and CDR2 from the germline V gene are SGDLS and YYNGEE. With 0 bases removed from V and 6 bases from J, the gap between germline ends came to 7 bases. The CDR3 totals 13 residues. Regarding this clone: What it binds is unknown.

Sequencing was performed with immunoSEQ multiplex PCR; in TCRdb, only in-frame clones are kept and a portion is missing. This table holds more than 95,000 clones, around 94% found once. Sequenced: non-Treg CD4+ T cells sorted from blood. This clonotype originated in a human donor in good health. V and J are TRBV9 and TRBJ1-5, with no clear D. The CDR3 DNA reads TGTGCCAGCAGCGTAGATTCGGGTCAGCCCCAGCATTTT. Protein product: CASSVDSGQPQHF.